The T cell receptor beta chain under discussion was sequenced for a study of cytomegalovirus exposure and HLA in healthy donors. Germline V CDR1 and CDR2: SNHLY, FYNNEI. The V gene lost 7 bases and the J gene lost 6 bases, with 15 bases spanning the gap. This CDR3 is 13 amino acids long. Use of 60 Vbeta and 13 Jbeta primers characterized the PCR. Profiled with immunoSEQ multiplex PCR; TCRdb holds only in-frame clones, not every one. Among some 140,000 clones listed, 60% to 80% were seen once. This TCR was recovered from a woman in her fifties or sixties in good health and CMV-seronegative. The chain has TRBV2 and TRBJ1-1; D is unclear. Material: PBMCs. This CDR3 reads CASMSAVGSEAFF. The CDR3 DNA is TGTGCCAGCATGAGCGCGGTCGGCTCTGAAGCTTTCTTT.